This T cell receptor beta chain was sequenced for a study of STAT3 mutations in large granular lymphocyte leukemia. Findings of the study overall: Every T-LGLL patient had at least one immunodominant TCRbeta clonotype.

This clone was seen more than once but under ten times. Its antigen remains unidentified. TCRbeta libraries averaged around 38,000 productive templates per sample. The data were produced by immunoSEQ multiplex PCR, yet TCRdb's version contains in-frame clones alone and is incomplete. The sample lists around 4,200 clones; 80% to 85% were seen once. Germline V gives CDR1 MNHEY, CDR2 SMNVEV (reference sequence). The CDR3 runs to 14 residues. J gave up 10 bases and V 6 bases, and 8 bases lay outside the gene matches. The genes are TRBV27 and TRBJ1-6, with 8 bases aligning to TRBD1. Sequenced: peripheral blood mononuclear cells. This TCR was recovered from a man aged 35-49 years with T-cell large granular lymphocyte leukemia. Some clones in this sample may be carry-over from other donors' samples. In nucleotides, the CDR3 is TGTGCCAGCAGCCCGGACAGGGCGCGATCACCCCTCCACTTT. This translates into CASSPDRARSPLHF.